This record covers a single T cell receptor (beta chain). Repertoires were generated with immunoSEQ multiplex PCR, while TCRdb's copy carries only in-frame clones and drops some. The table records 65,000 or so clones, just under 85% of them present only once. The sample originates from a study of blood T cell repertoires in COVID-19. The CDR3 sequence is 14 residues long. Germline values: CDR1 LNHDA, CDR2 SQIVND (reference sequence). V gave up 4 bases and J gave up 4 bases, with 14 bases separating them. The TCR sequence derives from a man aged 55 to 70 with acute or convalescent COVID-19. The chain carries TRBV19 and TRBJ2-7; weak D call: TRBD1 (5 bases). Sequenced sample: peripheral blood. The CDR3 reads CASSTQATAYEQYF. CDR3 DNA sequence: TGTGCCAGTAGTACACAGGCCACGGCATACGAGCAGTACTTC.